The 22 T cell receptor beta chains presented below share a single source sample, sequenced in a study of shared clonotypes between healthy human individuals. TCRdb keeps only in-frame clones here, not all; method: immunoSEQ multiplex PCR. The sample has 730,000 or so clones, approximately 75% seen once. The sequencing input was memory CD4+ T cells sorted from blood. This sample's subset: CD45RA-negative fraction. Source of these receptors: a woman under 40 in good health.

This clone appeared a single time. The chain employs TRBV18 and TRBJ2-7; possibly TRBD2 for D (6 bases). CDR3 length: 13 residues. Trimming took off 8 bases at V and 1 base at J, with 12 bases between the two ends. Germline CDR1 KGHSH, CDR2 LQKENI. In DNA, the CDR3 is TGTGCCAGCGCATTAGCGGATTCCTACGAGCAGTACTTC. It encodes CASALADSYEQYF.

This clone was observed at least ten times. The V gene is TRBV14, the J gene TRBJ2-3, with 7 positions matching TRBD1. CDR1 and CDR2 (germline): SGHDN, FVKESK. This CDR3 is built from 13 residues. The ends lost 3 bases at V and 5 bases at J; junction bases unmatched: 2. The CDR3: CASSQTGLDTQYF. Here the CDR3 DNA reads TGTGCCAGCAGCCAGACAGGGCTAGATACGCAGTATTTT.

The V gene is TRBV6-5, the J gene TRBJ2-7; TRBD2 aligns across 11 bases. The CDR3 is 15 residues long. Germline V CDR1 and CDR2: MNHEY, SVGAGI. With V trimmed by 6 bases and J by 1 base, 5 bases remained unmatched. CDR3 bases: TGTGCCAGCAGAAGCGGGACTAGCGGTTCCTACGAGCAGTACTTC. Its translation: CASRSGTSGSYEQYF.

The J gene is TRBJ2-2, the V gene TRBV14; possibly TRBD2 for D (6 bases). This CDR3 region has 13 residues. Trimming cost V 4 bases and J 4 bases, with 7 bases left between them. Germline assignment: CDR1 SGHDN and CDR2 FVKESK. The CDR3 loop reads CASSRDFTGELFF. The CDR3 nucleotides read TGTGCCAGCAGCCGGGACTTCACCGGGGAGCTGTTTTTT.

The V call is TRBV5-8, the J call TRBJ1-1; D gene uncertain. Trimming pared 3 bases from V and 1 base from J, leaving 10 bases between. The CDR3 sequence is 14 residues long. Germline V CDR1 and CDR2: SGHTS, YDEGEE. Here the CDR3 reads CASSSGAANTEAFF. DNA of the CDR3: TGTGCCAGCAGCTCCGGCGCGGCGAACACTGAAGCTTTCTTT. The full variable domain, rest sourced from reference TRBV5-8 and TRBJ1-1, is EAGVTQSPTHLIKTRGQQATLRCSPISGHTSVYWYQQALGLGLQFLLWYDEGEERNRGNFPPRFSGRQFPNYSSELNVNALELEDSALYLCASSSGAANTEAFFGQGTRLTVV.

Notes on this clone: A much bigger clone sits one base away, suggesting this may be a read error. The chain has TRBV5-5 and TRBJ1-1; no reliable D call. In germline, CDR1 is SGHKS, CDR2 YYEKEE (reference sequence). Deletions cut 5 bases from V and 3 bases from J, with 5 bases between. This CDR3 is 11 amino acids long. CDR3 in amino acids: CASSSYTEAFF. The DNA for the CDR3 is TGTGCCAGCAGTTCTTACACTGAAGCTTTCTTT.

The table lists this clone with a few counts. The J gene is TRBJ1-2, the V gene TRBV28; unclear D gene. This CDR3 is 12 amino acids long. Trimming took 7 bases from V and 2 from J, leaving 8 bases between them. The germline gives CDR1 MDHEN, CDR2 SYDVKM. The CDR3 sequence is CASTEQNYGYTF. For the CDR3, the DNA is TGTGCCAGCACTGAACAGAACTATGGCTACACCTTC.

V is TRBV5-4 and J is TRBJ2-5, with D perhaps TRBD1 or TRBD2 (5 bases each). V was shortened by 0 bases and J by 5 bases, with 14 bases between the two germline ends. Germline assignment: CDR1 SGHNT and CDR2 YYREEE (reference sequence). The CDR3 runs 15 residues. The CDR3 loop reads CASSLGVGPGETQYF. The CDR3 bases are TGTGCCAGCAGCTTGGGGGTGGGACCGGGTGAGACCCAGTACTTC.

The chain couples TRBV28 to TRBJ1-5; TRBD1 might be the D (6 bases). V shed 2 bases and J shed 5 bases, with 13 bases lying between them. The CDR3 loop spans 15 amino acids. Looked up from germline, CDR1 is MDHEN and CDR2 is SYDVKM. The CDR3 nucleotides read TGTGCCAGCAGTTTAGGGACAATTGATTATCAGCCCCAGCATTTT. This translates into CASSLGTIDYQPQHF.

CDR3 in amino acids: CSAGQEKLFF. CDR3 bases: TGCAGTGCTGGACAGGAAAAACTGTTTTTT. The V gene is TRBV20-1, the J gene TRBJ1-4; TRBD1 might be the D (6 bases). The V gene's germline CDR1 is DFQATT and CDR2 SNEGSKA (reference sequence). Trimming took off 5 bases at V and 8 bases at J, with 6 bases between the two ends. The CDR3 consists of 10 residues.

This chain links TRBV4-1 with TRBJ1-4; D unclear. The CDR3 spans 14 residues. Trimming removed 1 base from V and 4 bases from J, with 7 bases in between. Germline-derived CDR1 and CDR2 are MGHRA and YSYEKL. The CDR3 loop is CASSQGQLNEKLFF. CDR3 sequence (DNA): TGCGCCAGCAGCCAAGGGCAACTTAATGAAAAACTGTTTTTT.

In its sample, this clone was seen a few times. The chain recombines TRBV30 with TRBJ1-4; D is ambiguous. The CDR3 has 14 residues. CDR1 and CDR2 from the germline V gene are GTSNPN and SVGIG (reference sequence). Trimming cost V 0 bases and J 7 bases, with 12 bases left between them. The CDR3 sequence: CAWSVVGWGEKLFF. In DNA form, the CDR3 reads TGTGCCTGGAGTGTTGTGGGATGGGGTGAAAAACTGTTTTTT.

This rearrangement joins TRBV5-1 to TRBJ2-7, with TRBD2 matching over 7 bases. From germline, CDR1 is SGHRS and CDR2 YFSETQ. After removal of 0 bases from V and 0 bases from J, the junction contained 9 bases not matched to a gene. This CDR3 is 17 amino acids long. The CDR3 loop is CASSLGPSGRSSYEQYF. CDR3 in DNA: TGCGCCAGCAGCTTGGGGCCTAGCGGACGGAGCTCCTACGAGCAGTACTTC.

This clone is a singleton in its sample. The chain has TRBV7-3 and TRBJ2-2; 11 nucleotides match TRBD2. Trimming cost V 2 bases and J 4 bases; bases outside gene matches: 6. Germline V gives CDR1 SGHTA, CDR2 FQGTGA. This CDR3 contains 17 residues. CDR3 amino acids: CASSLGSTSGSTGELFF. The DNA of the CDR3 is TGTGCCAGCAGCTTAGGTTCTACTAGCGGGAGCACCGGGGAGCTGTTTTTT.

This sequence joins TRBV5-1 and TRBJ1-2; D remains unclear. Germline V gene lookup returns CDR1 SGHRS and CDR2 YFSETQ. Trimming took 0 bases from V and 7 from J, leaving 7 bases between them. This CDR3 spans 12 amino acids. The CDR3 region is CASSLDYAGYTF. In DNA form, the CDR3 reads TGCGCCAGCAGCTTGGATTACGCTGGCTACACCTTC. Variable domain in full (rest from reference TRBV5-1 and TRBJ1-2): KAGVTQTPRYLIKTRGQQVTLSCSPISGHRSVSWYQQTPGQGLQFLFEYFSETQRNKGNFPGRFSGRQFSNSRSEMNVSTLELGDSALYLCASSLDYAGYTFGSGTRLTVV.

This clone was seen a few times. V usage is TRBV28 and J usage is TRBJ1-3, with no clear D. Looked up from germline, CDR1 is MDHEN and CDR2 is SYDVKM. This CDR3 contains 13 residues. V dropped 3 bases and J dropped 6 bases, with 9 bases sitting between them. For the CDR3, the DNA is TGTGCCAGCAGTTTGTTTGAGGAAAACACCATATATTTT. Translated, it gives CASSLFEENTIYF.

This chain connects TRBV4-1 to TRBJ2-1, with D unresolved. The CDR3 is 16 amino acids. V lost 3 bases, J lost 1 base, and 13 bases lay in between. Germline values: CDR1 MGHRA, CDR2 YSYEKL. The CDR3 loop is CASSHPLARSYNEQFF. The CDR3 region has the DNA TGCGCCAGCAGCCATCCCCTCGCCAGGTCCTACAATGAGCAGTTCTTC.

A remark on this clone: Distinct nucleotide sequences in the sample also encode this CDR3. This chain connects TRBV7-2 to TRBJ2-5; a weak D match, TRBD2 (6 bases). This CDR3 is built from 12 residues. Germline V gene sequence: CDR1 SGHTA, CDR2 FQGNSA. The ends were cut back, 2 bases at V and 5 bases at J, with 6 bases in the middle. CDR3 amino acids: CASSLSGETQYF. DNA for the CDR3: TGTGCCAGCAGCTTAAGCGGGGAGACCCAGTACTTC.

In this sample, this clone turned up many times. The chain joins TRBV6-1 to TRBJ2-1; 10 bases are shared with TRBD2. The length of the CDR3 is 15 residues. Germline V gene lookup returns CDR1 MNHNS and CDR2 SASEGT. Trimming took 4 bases from V and 12 from J; bases not matched to a gene: 12. The CDR3 spells CASSVGLAGVVWQFF. In DNA, the CDR3 is TGTGCCAGCAGTGTGGGGCTAGCGGGAGTGGTGTGGCAGTTCTTC.

V usage is TRBV4-1 and J usage is TRBJ2-1, with TRBD2 matching over 15 bases. Looked up from germline, CDR1 is MGHRA and CDR2 is YSYEKL. This CDR3 region has 17 residues. The ends lost 2 bases at V and 8 bases at J; junction bases unmatched: 7. CDR3 sequence reads: CASSQPRTSGRVHEQFF. As DNA, the CDR3 is TGCGCCAGCAGCCAACCCAGGACTAGCGGGAGGGTCCATGAGCAGTTCTTC.

This chain joins TRBV10-2 and TRBJ1-2; D remains unclear. Trimming shortened V by 3 bases and J by 4 bases, and 9 bases separated the two germline ends. From germline, CDR1 is WSHSY and CDR2 SAAADI. The CDR3 loop spans 13 amino acids. The CDR3 loop reads CASSDLRPYGYTF. DNA of the CDR3: TGCGCCAGCAGTGATCTTCGGCCCTATGGCTACACCTTC.

The chain links TRBV27 to TRBJ2-7, with 10 bases that match TRBD1. The V and J ends lost 5 bases and 4 bases, in that order; junction bases with no gene match: 11. CDR3 length: 16 residues. Germline values: CDR1 MNHEY, CDR2 SMNVEV (reference sequence). The CDR3, as DNA: TGTGCCAGCAGTCCAAGGGCCGGGACAGGGGTTTACGAGCAGTACTTC. Its protein product is CASSPRAGTGVYEQYF.